Following are 17 T cell receptor beta chains from one sample sequenced in a study of T cell repertoires in cytomegalovirus infection. TCRdb fed the reads into MiXCR, producing one record per CDR3 protein. The sample lists around 540,000 distinct CDR3 sequences; around 30% were seen once. These receptors have no known antigen. Sequencing was performed on cultured PBMCs, taken from culture after CMV antigen stimulation. Receptors originate from a human donor in good health (CMV status not recorded). Some clones in this sample may be carry-over from other donors' samples.

This clonotype was counted at least ten times. The V and J genes are TRBV7-2 and TRBJ2-5; D is uncertain. Germline V gene sequence: CDR1 SGHTA, CDR2 FQGNSA. This CDR3 region has 14 residues. With 3 bases removed from V and 5 bases from J, the gap between germline ends came to 13 bases. The CDR3 DNA follows: TGTGCCAGCAGCTTCTACGCAGGTCGGGAGACCCAGTACTTC. Its protein product is CASSFYAGRETQYF.

The chain joins TRBV7-9 to TRBJ1-1; the D gene is possibly TRBD1 (5 bases). Trimming shortened V by 5 bases and J by 1 base, and 11 bases separated the two germline ends. The CDR3 has 14 amino acids. CDR1 and CDR2 (germline): SEHNR, FQNEAQ (reference sequence). The CDR3 nucleotides are TGTGCCAGCAGCGGCCTGGGGCCGAACACTGAAGCTTTCTTT. Its protein product is CASSGLGPNTEAFF.

A remark on this clonotype: This could be a read error, since a much larger clone is one nucleotide away. V usage is TRBV4-1 and J usage is TRBJ1-1; 7 bases agree with TRBD1. The CDR3 consists of 15 residues. CDR1 is MGHRA and CDR2 is YSYEKL in the germline V gene. The V gene end was trimmed by 1 base and the J gene end by 0 bases; junction bases not matched to a gene: 2. CDR3 DNA: TGCGCCAGCAGCCAAGGACAGGGCGTGAACACTGAAGCTTTCTTT. This gives the protein CASSQGQGVNTEAFF.

In this sample, this clonotype turned up many times. The gene calls are TRBV7-2 and TRBJ1-5; D uncertain. Trimming pared 5 bases from V and 7 bases from J, leaving 12 bases between. The CDR3 is 13 amino acids. The germline CDR1 and CDR2 sequences are SGHTA and FQGNSA. CDR3 in DNA: TGTGCCAGCAGCCTCACGGCCGGGCAGCCCCAGCATTTT. Translated: CASSLTAGQPQHF. Variable domain in full (rest from reference TRBV7-2 and TRBJ1-5): GAGVSQSPSNKVTEKGKDVELRCDPISGHTALYWYRQSLGQGLEFLIYFQGNSAPDKSGLPSDRFSAERTGGSVSTLTIQRTQQEDSAVYLCASSLTAGQPQHFGDGTRLSIL.

The genes are TRBV20-1 and TRBJ2-7; D remains ambiguous. The V end was cut by 4 bases, the J end by 0 bases, with 13 bases between. CDR1 and CDR2 from the germline V gene are DFQATT and SNEGSKA (reference sequence). The CDR3 length is 14 residues. The CDR3 DNA reads TGCAGTGCTACCCGACCCGGAAGCTCCTACGAGCAGTACTTC. It translates to CSATRPGSSYEQYF.

This clonotype was observed at least ten times. This rearrangement joins TRBV11-2 to TRBJ1-4; 7 bases agree with TRBD1. The V gene end was trimmed by 5 bases and the J gene end by 3 bases; junction bases not matched to a gene: 6. The V gene's germline CDR1 is SGHAT and CDR2 FQNNGV. CDR3 length: 15 residues. CDR3 sequence: CASSTQTGPNEKLFF. The CDR3 coding sequence is TGTGCCAGCAGCACCCAGACAGGGCCTAATGAAAAACTGTTTTTT.

The rearrangement joins TRBV10-3 to TRBJ2-7, with TRBD1 matching 11 bases. V gave up 8 bases and J gave up 2 bases; unmatched junction bases: 11. From germline, CDR1 is ENHRY and CDR2 SYGVKD. This CDR3 is 16 amino acids long. CDR3 sequence reads: CAIGTGGSSGTYEQYV. Here the CDR3 DNA reads TGTGCCATCGGGACAGGGGGATCTAGCGGGACCTACGAGCAGTACGTC.

The CDR3 spells CASSKSGLGVNEQFF. In DNA, the CDR3 is TGTGCCAGCAGCAAATCTGGTCTAGGGGTCAATGAGCAGTTCTTC. The chain carries TRBV6-2 or TRBV6-3 and TRBJ2-1; TRBD1 is a possible D gene (5 bases). The CDR3 consists of 15 residues. Trimming took off 6 bases at V and 6 bases at J, with 18 bases between the two ends. Looked up from germline, CDR1 is MNHEY and CDR2 is SVGEGT.

The chain combines TRBV3-1 with TRBJ1-1, with 10 bases aligning to TRBD1. V shed 3 bases and J 6 bases; nucleotides not matched to a gene: 4. This CDR3 contains 14 residues. CDR1 and CDR2 from the germline V gene are LGHDT and YNNKEL (reference sequence). CDR3 in DNA: TGTGCCAGCAGCCAGGGGACAGGGGTCGCTGAAGCTTTCTTT. Translating it yields CASSQGTGVAEAFF.

This clonotype was recorded a few times. The rearrangement links TRBV12-3 or TRBV12-4 to TRBJ2-3; D not certain. V gave up 3 bases and J gave up 4 bases, with 14 bases separating them. This CDR3 comprises 15 residues. CDR3 in amino acids: CASSFGQTWADTQYF. DNA for the CDR3: TGTGCCAGCAGTTTTGGGCAGACTTGGGCAGATACGCAGTATTTT.

The chain carries TRBV25-1 and TRBJ2-1; the match to TRBD2 covers 8 bases. The germline gives CDR1 MGHDK, CDR2 SYGVNS. J was trimmed by 5 bases and V by 4 bases; bases with no gene match: 4. The CDR3 length is 14 residues. CDR3 coding DNA: TGTGCCAGCAGTGGCGCGGGAGGACACAATGAGCAGTTCTTC. The encoded protein is CASSGAGGHNEQFF.

This clonotype showed up just a few times. The chain links TRBV7-9 to TRBJ2-1; 9 nucleotides align to TRBD2. J lost 5 bases, V lost 5 bases, and 10 bases had no gene match. Germline V lookup: CDR1 SEHNR, CDR2 FQNEAQ (reference sequence). The CDR3 spans 16 residues. CDR3 DNA: TGTGCCAGCAGCCCCGCGCGGGCTAGCGGGAACAATGAGCAGTTCTTC. This codes for CASSPARASGNNEQFF.

This clonotype was counted a few times. The gene calls are TRBV5-1 and TRBJ2-3, with D tentatively TRBD2 (6 bases). This CDR3 comprises 15 residues. The V and J ends lost 0 bases and 4 bases respectively, with 12 bases between them. The germline V gene encodes CDR1 SGHRS and CDR2 YFSETQ. In DNA, the CDR3 is TGCGCCAGCAGCTTGGGCGGGACCACGGCAGATACGCAGTATTTT. As protein: CASSLGGTTADTQYF.

V and J are TRBV6-1 and TRBJ1-6; no clear D gene. Germline-derived CDR1 and CDR2 are MNHNS and SASEGT. This CDR3 contains 14 residues. V lost 4 bases and J 8 bases, leaving 12 bases between the germline ends. The CDR3 sequence is CASSGDRGDSPLHF. In nucleotides, the CDR3 is TGTGCCAGCAGTGGAGACCGTGGGGATTCACCCCTCCACTTT.

In nucleotides, the CDR3 is TGTGCCAGCAGAAAAACCGGACGAAGTAAGTTCTTC. Protein product: CASRKTGRSKFF. The rearrangement joins TRBV6-2 or TRBV6-3 to TRBJ2-1; no clear D gene. V was shortened by 6 bases and J by 14 bases, with 17 bases between the two germline ends. This CDR3 comprises 12 residues. Germline V lookup: CDR1 MNHEY, CDR2 SVGEGT.

The chain employs TRBV19 and TRBJ2-3, with 9 positions matching TRBD2. This CDR3 is 15 amino acids long. Trimming at V came to 4 bases and at J to 4 bases, leaving 6 bases not matched to a gene. Germline CDR1 reads LNHDA; CDR2 reads SQIVND (reference sequence). The CDR3 loop is CASSTPAGGADTQYF. The CDR3 DNA is TGTGCCAGTAGTACCCCAGCGGGAGGCGCAGATACGCAGTATTTT.

The chain joins TRBV7-2 to TRBJ2-7; no reliable D call. The V end was cut by 1 base, the J end by 7 bases, with 20 bases between. CDR1 is SGHTA and CDR2 is FQGNSA in the germline V gene. This CDR3 has 16 amino acids. The CDR3 protein is CASSLVSVGISYEQYF. For the CDR3, the DNA is TGTGCCAGCAGCTTAGTCTCGGTGGGAATTAGCTATGAGCAGTACTTC. The complete variable domain, with remaining parts taken from reference TRBV7-2 and TRBJ2-7, reads GAGVSQSPSNKVTEKGKDVELRCDPISGHTALYWYRQSLGQGLEFLIYFQGNSAPDKSGLPSDRFSAERTGGSVSTLTIQRTQQEDSAVYLCASSLVSVGISYEQYFGPGTRLTVT.